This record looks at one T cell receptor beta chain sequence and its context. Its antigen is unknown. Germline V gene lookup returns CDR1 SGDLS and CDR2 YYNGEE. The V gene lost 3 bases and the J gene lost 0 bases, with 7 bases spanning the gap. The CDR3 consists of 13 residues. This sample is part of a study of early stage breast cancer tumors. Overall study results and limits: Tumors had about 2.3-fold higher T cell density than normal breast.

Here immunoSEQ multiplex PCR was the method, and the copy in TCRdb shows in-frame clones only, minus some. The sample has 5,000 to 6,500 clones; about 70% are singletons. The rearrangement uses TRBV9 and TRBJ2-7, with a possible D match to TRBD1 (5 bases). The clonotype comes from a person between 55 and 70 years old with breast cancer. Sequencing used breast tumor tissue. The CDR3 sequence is CASSATVSYEQYF. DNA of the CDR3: TGTGCCAGCAGCGCGACAGTCTCCTACGAGCAGTACTTC.